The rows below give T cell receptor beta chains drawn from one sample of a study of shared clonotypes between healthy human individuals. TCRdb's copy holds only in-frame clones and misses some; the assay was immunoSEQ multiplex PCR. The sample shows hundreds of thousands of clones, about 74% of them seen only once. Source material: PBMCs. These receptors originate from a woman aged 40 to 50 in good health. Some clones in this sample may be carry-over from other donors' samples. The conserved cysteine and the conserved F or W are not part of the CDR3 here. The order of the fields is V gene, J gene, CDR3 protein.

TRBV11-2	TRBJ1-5	ASSLDRGRGGNQPQH
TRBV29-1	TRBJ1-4	SVAGQGTEKLF
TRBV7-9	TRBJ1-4	ASSLEAGRGEKLF
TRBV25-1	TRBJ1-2	ASSERSGYT
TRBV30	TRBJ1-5	AWSSQSNRQLKAQH
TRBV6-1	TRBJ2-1	ASSDLLAGADEQF
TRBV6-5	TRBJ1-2	ASSLSRSSPRGYT
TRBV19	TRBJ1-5	ASSDRGSEPQH
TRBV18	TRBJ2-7	ASSPRAGKADEQY
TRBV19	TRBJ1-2	ASSPRTEGYT
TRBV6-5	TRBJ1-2	ASSSPMGYT
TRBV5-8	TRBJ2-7	ASRAGQGHGSEQY
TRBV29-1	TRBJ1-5	SVAGVDPNQPQH
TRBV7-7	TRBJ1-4	ASSQDRPPGEKLF
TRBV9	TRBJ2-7	ASSVGASGIYEQY
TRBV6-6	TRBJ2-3	ASSYWVYGTDTQY
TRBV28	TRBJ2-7	ASRRTGGEYEQY
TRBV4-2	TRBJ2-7	ASSQDRRGAYEQY
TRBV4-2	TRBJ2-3	ASSPRTSGLYTDTQY
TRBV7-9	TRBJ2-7	ASSNEGLASEQY
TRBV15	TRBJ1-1	ATSTLTGVGAEAF
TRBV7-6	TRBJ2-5	ASSLAPRETQY
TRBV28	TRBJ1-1	ASTWGTGGTEAF
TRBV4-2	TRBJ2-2	ASSRLAGDVGELF
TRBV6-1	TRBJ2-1	ASSELAHNEQF
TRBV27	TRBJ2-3	ASSLLAGGLTDTQY
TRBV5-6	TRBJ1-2	ASSPGQGVRRGYT
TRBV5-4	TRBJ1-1	ASSYMLGTGSEAF
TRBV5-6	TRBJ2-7	ASSSFVGRAVYEQY
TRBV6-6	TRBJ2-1	ASSYVGDEQF
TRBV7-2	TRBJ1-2	ASSYSTANYGYT
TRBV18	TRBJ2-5	ASSPIGGGGETQY
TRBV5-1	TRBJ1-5	ASSPWWGTNQPQH
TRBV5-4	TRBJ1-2	ASSFGAGGPSYYGYT
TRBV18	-	ASSPSGRVYEQY
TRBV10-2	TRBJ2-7	ASSETSGTYEQY
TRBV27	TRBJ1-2	ASSFSRGLSGYT
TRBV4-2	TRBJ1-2	ASSQASLGGVGGYT
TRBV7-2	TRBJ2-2	ASRPAEWDGNTGELF
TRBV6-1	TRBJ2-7	ASSEVEEGGYEQY
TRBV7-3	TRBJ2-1	ASSQTTSLNNEQF